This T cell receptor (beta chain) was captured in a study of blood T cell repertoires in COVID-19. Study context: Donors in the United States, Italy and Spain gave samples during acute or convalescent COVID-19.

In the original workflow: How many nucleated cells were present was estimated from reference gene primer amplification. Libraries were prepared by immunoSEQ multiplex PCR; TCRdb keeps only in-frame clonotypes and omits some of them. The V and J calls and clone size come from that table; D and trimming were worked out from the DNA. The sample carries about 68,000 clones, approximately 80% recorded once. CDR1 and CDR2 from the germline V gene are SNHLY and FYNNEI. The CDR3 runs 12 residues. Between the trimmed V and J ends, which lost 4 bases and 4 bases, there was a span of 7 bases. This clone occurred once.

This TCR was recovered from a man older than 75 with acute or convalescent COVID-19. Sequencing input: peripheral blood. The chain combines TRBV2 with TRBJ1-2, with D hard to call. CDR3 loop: CASSGSPYGYTF. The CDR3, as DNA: TGTGCCAGCAGTGGTAGCCCCTATGGCTACACCTTC.